The 20 T cell receptor beta chains given below trace back to one sample, sequenced in a study of T cell responses to AZD1222 COVID-19 vaccine. Some clones are missing from TCRdb's copy, which holds only in-frame ones; the method was immunoSEQ multiplex PCR. The repertoire holds more than 85,000 clones, with approximately 87% as singletons. This specimen consisted of peripheral blood, obtained 28 days after the second AZD1222 dose. These receptors originate from an adult who received the AZD1222 COVID-19 vaccine.

The gene calls are TRBV5-1 and TRBJ2-7; D may match TRBD1 or TRBD2 (7 bases each). The V and J ends lost 0 bases and 3 bases respectively, with 19 bases between them. The CDR3 covers 17 residues. Germline V lookup: CDR1 SGHRS, CDR2 YFSETQ. Written as DNA, the CDR3 is TGCGCCAGCAGCTTGGTGGCTGGCGGGGGACAGTTCTACGAGCAGTACTTC. Its translation: CASSLVAGGGQFYEQYF.

V is TRBV5-1 and J is TRBJ2-2; D gene ambiguous. Per the germline V gene, CDR1 is SGHRS and CDR2 is YFSETQ. Trimming took off 0 bases at V and 4 bases at J, with 4 bases between the two ends. The CDR3 is made up of 13 amino acids. The CDR3, as DNA: TGCGCCAGCAGCTTGGAGGTCACCGGGGAGCTGTTTTTT. Protein product: CASSLEVTGELFF.

The chain recombines TRBV7-9 with TRBJ2-7; D is tentatively TRBD1 or TRBD2 (6 bases each). This CDR3 contains 14 residues. Germline V lookup: CDR1 SEHNR, CDR2 FQNEAQ (reference sequence). Trimming removed 5 bases at V and 4 bases at J, with 15 bases between. The CDR3 region is CASSGGGQAYEQYF. The CDR3 bases are TGTGCCAGCAGCGGAGGGGGGCAGGCGTACGAGCAGTACTTC.

This rearrangement joins TRBV29-1 to TRBJ1-4; unclear D gene. Germline-derived CDR1 and CDR2 are SQVTM and ANQGSEA. V was cut by 6 bases and J by 0 bases, with 11 bases left in between. The CDR3 is 14 residues long. The chain's CDR3 is CSVRTDATNEKLFF. The CDR3 DNA sequence: TGCAGCGTGAGGACGGATGCAACTAATGAAAAACTGTTTTTT. The full variable domain, completed using reference TRBV29-1 and TRBJ1-4, is SAVISQKPSRDICQRGTSLTIQCQVDSQVTMMFWYRQQPGQSLTLIATANQGSEATYESGFVIDKFPISRPNLTFSTLTVSNMSPEDSSIYLCSVRTDATNEKLFFGSGTQLSVL.

This chain links TRBV5-1 with TRBJ2-5; perhaps TRBD1 as D (6 bases). V was cut by 4 bases and J by 1 base, with 17 bases left in between. The germline CDR1 and CDR2 sequences are SGHRS and YFSETQ. This CDR3 is built from 16 residues. The CDR3 DNA reads as TGCGCCAGCAGCCCGGGGCAGGGGATAGGCCAAGAGACCCAGTACTTC. Amino acids: CASSPGQGIGQETQYF.

The V and J genes are TRBV19 and TRBJ1-5, with D perhaps matching TRBD1 (5 bases). Germline V lookup: CDR1 LNHDA, CDR2 SQIVND (reference sequence). The V gene lost 6 bases and the J gene lost 8 bases, with 11 bases spanning the gap. The CDR3 has 12 amino acids. CDR3 amino acids: CASSAEGKPQHF. In DNA form, the CDR3 reads TGTGCCAGTAGCGCGGAGGGGAAGCCCCAGCATTTT.

The chain uses TRBV19 and TRBJ1-2; D call uncertain. From germline, CDR1 is LNHDA and CDR2 SQIVND (reference sequence). This CDR3 region has 13 residues. Trimming pared 3 bases from V and 4 bases from J, leaving 9 bases between. This chain's CDR3 is CASSIMAPYGYTF. The DNA for the CDR3 is TGTGCCAGTAGTATTATGGCCCCCTATGGCTACACCTTC. Based on the CDR3 plus reference TRBV19 and TRBJ1-2, the full variable domain is DGGITQSPKYLFRKEGQNVTLSCEQNLNHDAMYWYRQDPGQGLRLIYYSQIVNDFQKGDIAEGYSVSREKKESFPLTVTSAQKNPTAFYLCASSIMAPYGYTFGSGTRLTVV.

The V gene is TRBV4-1, the J gene TRBJ1-3, with D unclear. This CDR3 has 16 amino acids. V dropped 0 bases and J dropped 0 bases, with 9 bases sitting between them. CDR1 and CDR2 from the germline V gene are MGHRA and YSYEKL. This CDR3 reads CASSQEPGYSGNTIYF. In DNA, the CDR3 is TGCGCCAGCAGCCAAGAACCAGGCTACTCTGGAAACACCATATATTTT.

This clone was picked up one time. The chain combines TRBV9 with TRBJ2-2, with D possibly matching TRBD2 (6 bases). The V end was cut by 3 bases, the J end by 11 bases, with 14 bases between. The CDR3 is 13 residues long. Germline CDR1 and CDR2: SGDLS and YYNGEE. The CDR3 nucleotides read TGTGCCAGCAGCGGTAGCGGCCACGGTGAGCTGTTTTTT. Encoded protein: CASSGSGHGELFF.

This chain joins TRBV4-3 and TRBJ2-2, with 7 bases that match TRBD2. CDR1 is LGHNA, CDR2 YSLEER, per germline. Trimming removed 2 bases from V and 10 bases from J; junction bases left unmatched: 10. CDR3 size: 15 residues. CDR3 in amino acids: CASSQRYERGKELFF. For the CDR3, the DNA is TGCGCCAGCAGCCAAAGATACGAGCGGGGAAAGGAGCTGTTTTTT.

The rearrangement uses TRBV4-1 and TRBJ1-2, with TRBD1 as a possible D gene (5 bases). Between the trimmed V and J ends, which lost 0 bases and 8 bases, there was a span of 13 bases. The germline V gene has CDR1 MGHRA and CDR2 YSYEKL. The CDR3 runs to 14 residues. The CDR3 loop is CASSQDGGSWGYTF. CDR3 nucleotides: TGCGCCAGCAGCCAAGATGGGGGGTCGTGGGGCTACACCTTC.

The chain links TRBV4-3 to TRBJ1-4; TRBD1 might be the D (5 bases). This CDR3 comprises 14 residues. The germline V and J ends were trimmed by 1 base and 3 bases, with 6 bases remaining between them. The germline CDR1 and CDR2 sequences are LGHNA and YSLEER. The CDR3 nucleotides are TGCGCCAGCAGCCAAGTCAGGGCTAATGAAAAACTGTTTTTT. Protein product: CASSQVRANEKLFF.

The chain has TRBV18 and TRBJ2-1, with TRBD2 identical over 12 bases. The germline CDR1 and CDR2 sequences are KGHSH and LQKENI. CDR3 size: 15 residues. The ends lost 2 bases at V and 8 bases at J; junction bases unmatched: 4. The CDR3 region is CASSPGLAGSDEQFF. The CDR3 nucleotides are TGTGCCAGCTCACCAGGACTAGCGGGAAGCGATGAGCAGTTCTTC. Drawing the rest from reference TRBV18 and TRBJ2-1, the complete variable domain is NAGVMQNPRHLVRRRGQEARLRCSPMKGHSHVYWYRQLPEEGLKFMVYLQKENIIDESGMPKERFSAEFPKEGPSILRIQQVVRGDSAAYFCASSPGLAGSDEQFFGPGTRLTVL.

The chain couples TRBV13 to TRBJ2-7; maybe TRBD2 (6 bases). The V and J ends lost 5 bases and 3 bases respectively, with 8 bases between them. This CDR3 contains 12 residues. Germline lookup yields CDR1 PRHDT and CDR2 FYEKMQ (reference sequence). The CDR3 is CASSPGSYEQYF. CDR3 nucleotide sequence: TGTGCCAGCAGCCCCGGGAGCTACGAGCAGTACTTC.

This sequence joins TRBV5-1 and TRBJ1-1; no definite D call. Trimming removed 7 bases at V and 3 bases at J, with 10 bases between. This CDR3 has 12 amino acids. Germline V gene sequence: CDR1 SGHRS, CDR2 YFSETQ. The CDR3 DNA reads TGCGCCAGCCGAACGAGGGACACTGAAGCTTTCTTT. Protein: CASRTRDTEAFF.

J is TRBJ1-2 and V is TRBV24-1; D perhaps matches TRBD1 (6 bases). The CDR3 consists of 16 residues. CDR1 is KGHDR and CDR2 is SFDVKD in the germline V gene. Trimming stripped 3 bases from V and 6 bases from J, with 19 bases between. The CDR3 DNA sequence: TGTGCCACCAGTGATGGGGGGACCGGGGGCATTGATGGCTACACCTTC. Its protein is CATSDGGTGGIDGYTF.

This rearrangement joins TRBV10-3 to TRBJ1-2; 8 nucleotides align to TRBD1. CDR3 size: 13 residues. The V and J ends lost 6 bases and 6 bases, in that order; junction bases with no gene match: 6. Germline CDR1 reads ENHRY; CDR2 reads SYGVKD. The DNA for the CDR3 is TGTGCCATCAGGGACAGGGAAAGCGATGGCTACACCTTC. Encoded protein: CAIRDRESDGYTF.

The CDR3 spells CASSLGEGDSNQPQHF. DNA for the CDR3: TGTGCCAGCAGCTTAGGCGAGGGTGATAGCAATCAGCCCCAGCATTTT. The chain uses TRBV7-9 and TRBJ1-5; D not resolved. Germline CDR1 SEHNR, CDR2 FQNEAQ (reference sequence). Trimming cost V 1 base and J 0 bases, with 10 bases left between them. The CDR3 totals 16 residues.

The chain couples TRBV6-5 to TRBJ1-5; 7 bases are a match to TRBD1. V lost 2 bases to trimming and J lost 7 bases; unmatched junction nucleotides: 5. This CDR3 is 14 amino acids long. Germline V CDR1 and CDR2: MNHEY, SVGAGI. The CDR3 nucleotides are TGTGCCAGCAGTTACCGACAGGGAGGACAGCCCCAGCATTTT. This encodes CASSYRQGGQPQHF.

This clone was counted once. This chain joins TRBV30 and TRBJ1-3; no definite D call. The V gene's germline CDR1 is GTSNPN and CDR2 SVGIG (reference sequence). The CDR3 contains 15 residues. Deletions cut 1 base from V and 0 bases from J, with 10 bases between. DNA of the CDR3: TGTGCCTGGAGTGAACCAGGCAACTCTGGAAACACCATATATTTT. It yields the protein CAWSEPGNSGNTIYF.